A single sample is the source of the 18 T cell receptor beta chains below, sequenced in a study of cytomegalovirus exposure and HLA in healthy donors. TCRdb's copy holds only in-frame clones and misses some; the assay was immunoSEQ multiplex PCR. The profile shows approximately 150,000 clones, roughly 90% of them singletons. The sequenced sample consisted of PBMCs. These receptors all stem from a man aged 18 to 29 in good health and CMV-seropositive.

CDR3 sequence: CASSLSTPYEQYF. In nucleotides, the CDR3 is TGTGCCAGCAGTTTATCGACTCCCTACGAGCAGTACTTC. This sequence joins TRBV27 and TRBJ2-7; D call uncertain. The CDR3 spans 13 residues. Germline assignment: CDR1 MNHEY and CDR2 SMNVEV (reference sequence). V shed 0 bases and J shed 2 bases, with 5 bases lying between them.

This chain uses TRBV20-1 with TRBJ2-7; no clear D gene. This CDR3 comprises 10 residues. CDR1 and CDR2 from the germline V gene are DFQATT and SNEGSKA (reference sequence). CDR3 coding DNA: TGCAGCCAAACTTTCTACGAGCAGTACTTC. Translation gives CSQTFYEQYF.

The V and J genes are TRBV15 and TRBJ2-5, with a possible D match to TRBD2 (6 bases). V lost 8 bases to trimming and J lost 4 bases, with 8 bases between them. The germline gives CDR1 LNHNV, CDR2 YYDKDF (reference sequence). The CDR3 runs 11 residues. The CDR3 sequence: CATGGSETQYF. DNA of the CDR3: TGTGCCACCGGGGGGTCAGAGACCCAGTACTTC.

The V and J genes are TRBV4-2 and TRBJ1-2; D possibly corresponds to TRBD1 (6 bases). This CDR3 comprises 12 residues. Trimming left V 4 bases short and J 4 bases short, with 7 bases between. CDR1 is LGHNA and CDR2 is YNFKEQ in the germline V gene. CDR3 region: CASSPTGYGYTF. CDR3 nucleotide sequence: TGTGCCAGCAGCCCGACAGGCTATGGCTACACCTTC.

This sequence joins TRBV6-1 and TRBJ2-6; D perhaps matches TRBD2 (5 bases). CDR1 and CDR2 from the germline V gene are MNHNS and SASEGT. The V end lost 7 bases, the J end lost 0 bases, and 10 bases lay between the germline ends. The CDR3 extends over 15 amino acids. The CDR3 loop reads CASTIRGSGANVLTF. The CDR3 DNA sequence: TGTGCCAGCACTATACGGGGCTCTGGGGCCAACGTCCTGACTTTC.

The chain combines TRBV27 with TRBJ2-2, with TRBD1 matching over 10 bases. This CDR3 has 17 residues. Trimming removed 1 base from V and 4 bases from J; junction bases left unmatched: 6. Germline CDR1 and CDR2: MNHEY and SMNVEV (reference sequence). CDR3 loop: CASSLYAGQGTTGELFF. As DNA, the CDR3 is TGTGCCAGCAGTTTATACGCGGGACAGGGGACCACCGGGGAGCTGTTTTTT.

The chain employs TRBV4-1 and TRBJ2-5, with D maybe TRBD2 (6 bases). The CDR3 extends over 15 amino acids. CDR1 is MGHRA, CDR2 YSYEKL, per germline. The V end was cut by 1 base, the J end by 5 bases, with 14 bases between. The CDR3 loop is CASSQVGGRTETQYF. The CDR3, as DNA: TGCGCCAGCAGCCAAGTAGGAGGGAGGACGGAGACCCAGTACTTC.

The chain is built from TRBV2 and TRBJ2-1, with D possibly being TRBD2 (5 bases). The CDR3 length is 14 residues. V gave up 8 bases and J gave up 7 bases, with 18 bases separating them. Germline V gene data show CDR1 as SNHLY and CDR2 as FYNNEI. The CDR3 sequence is CASLGFPGSNEQFF. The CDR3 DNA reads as TGTGCCAGCTTAGGATTTCCGGGGTCAAATGAGCAGTTCTTC.

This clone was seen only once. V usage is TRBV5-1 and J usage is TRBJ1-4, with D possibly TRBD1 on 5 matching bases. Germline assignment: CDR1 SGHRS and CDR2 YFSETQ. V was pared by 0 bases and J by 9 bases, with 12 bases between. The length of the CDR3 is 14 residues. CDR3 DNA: TGCGCCAGCAGCTTGGAGGCAGGGAACCAAAAACTGTTTTTT. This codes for CASSLEAGNQKLFF.

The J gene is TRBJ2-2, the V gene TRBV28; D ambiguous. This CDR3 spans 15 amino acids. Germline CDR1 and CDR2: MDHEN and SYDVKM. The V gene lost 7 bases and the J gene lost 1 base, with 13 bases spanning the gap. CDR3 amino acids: CASNSPSGNTGELFF. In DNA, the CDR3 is TGTGCCAGCAACTCCCCCTCAGGGAACACCGGGGAGCTGTTTTTT.

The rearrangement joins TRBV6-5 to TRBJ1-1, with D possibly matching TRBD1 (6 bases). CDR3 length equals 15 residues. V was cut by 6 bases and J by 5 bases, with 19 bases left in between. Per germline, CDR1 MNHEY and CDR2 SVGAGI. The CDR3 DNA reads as TGTGCCAGCAGCAAAACAGGGAATTTAAGGACTGAAGCTTTCTTT. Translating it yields CASSKTGNLRTEAFF.

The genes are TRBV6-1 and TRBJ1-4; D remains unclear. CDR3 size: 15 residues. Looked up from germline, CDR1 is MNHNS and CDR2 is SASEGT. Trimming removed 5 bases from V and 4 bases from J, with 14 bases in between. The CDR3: CASSSRLFINEKLFF. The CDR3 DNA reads TGTGCCAGCAGTTCGCGGCTATTCATTAATGAAAAACTGTTTTTT.

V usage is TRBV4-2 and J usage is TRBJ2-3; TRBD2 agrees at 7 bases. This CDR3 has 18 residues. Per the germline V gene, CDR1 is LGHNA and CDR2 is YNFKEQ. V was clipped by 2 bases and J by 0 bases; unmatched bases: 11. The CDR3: CASSQRPGTTSSTDTQYF. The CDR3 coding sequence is TGTGCCAGCAGCCAACGTCCAGGGACTACTTCTAGCACAGATACGCAGTATTTT.

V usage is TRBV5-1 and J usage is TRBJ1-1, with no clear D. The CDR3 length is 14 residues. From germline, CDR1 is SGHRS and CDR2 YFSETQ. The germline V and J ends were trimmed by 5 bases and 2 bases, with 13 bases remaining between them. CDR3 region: CASRGGFSNTEAFF. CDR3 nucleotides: TGCGCCAGCAGGGGAGGATTTAGTAACACTGAAGCTTTCTTT.

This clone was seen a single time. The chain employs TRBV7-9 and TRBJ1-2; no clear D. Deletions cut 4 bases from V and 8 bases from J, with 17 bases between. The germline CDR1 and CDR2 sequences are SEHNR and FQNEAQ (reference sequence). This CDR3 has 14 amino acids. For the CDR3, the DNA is TGTGCCAGCAGCTCCAGTTCTCGGGAAGGAGGCTACACCTTC. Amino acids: CASSSSSREGGYTF.

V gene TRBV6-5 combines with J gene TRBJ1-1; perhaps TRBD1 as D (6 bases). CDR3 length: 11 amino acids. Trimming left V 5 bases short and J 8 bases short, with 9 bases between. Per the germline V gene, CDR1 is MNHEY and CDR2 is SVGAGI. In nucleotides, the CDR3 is TGTGCCAGCAGTATCGGGACAGAAGCTTTCTTT. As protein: CASSIGTEAFF.

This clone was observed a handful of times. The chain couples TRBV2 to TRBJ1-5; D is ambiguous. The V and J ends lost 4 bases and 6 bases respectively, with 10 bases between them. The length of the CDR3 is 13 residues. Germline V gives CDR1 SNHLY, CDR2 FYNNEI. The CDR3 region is CASSVEEGQPQHF. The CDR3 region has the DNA TGTGCCAGCAGTGTGGAAGAGGGTCAGCCCCAGCATTTT.

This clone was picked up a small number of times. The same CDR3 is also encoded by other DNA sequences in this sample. CDR3 bases: TGTGCCAGCAGTTACAGGGACAGGGGGCACGAGCAGTACTTC. Its protein is CASSYRDRGHEQYF. V and J are TRBV6-5 and TRBJ2-7, with 12 bases fitting TRBD1. The CDR3 runs 14 residues. From germline, CDR1 is MNHEY and CDR2 SVGAGI. V trimming: 2 bases; J trimming: 5 bases; junction bases outside the gene matches: 1.